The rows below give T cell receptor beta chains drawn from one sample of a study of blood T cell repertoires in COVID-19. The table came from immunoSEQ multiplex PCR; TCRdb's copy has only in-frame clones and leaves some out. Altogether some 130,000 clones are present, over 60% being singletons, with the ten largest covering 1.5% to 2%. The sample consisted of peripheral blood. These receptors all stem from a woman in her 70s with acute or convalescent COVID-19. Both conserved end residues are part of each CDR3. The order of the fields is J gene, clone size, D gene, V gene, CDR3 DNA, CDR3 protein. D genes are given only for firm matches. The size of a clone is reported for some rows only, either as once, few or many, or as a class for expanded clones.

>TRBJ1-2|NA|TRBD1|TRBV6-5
TGTGCCAGCAGTCCGACCGCCGGGACAGGGGACGGCTACACCTTC
CASSPTAGTGDGYTF
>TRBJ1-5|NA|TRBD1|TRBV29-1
TGCAGCATATCCGGGACAGGGGGAAATCAGCCCCAGCATTTT
CSISGTGGNQPQHF
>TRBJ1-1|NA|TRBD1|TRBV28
TGTGCCAGCAGTTCGGCCGGGACAGGGTATTACACTGAAGCTTTCTTT
CASSSAGTGYYTEAFF
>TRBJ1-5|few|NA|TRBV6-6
TGTGCCAGCAGTTACTCGAGCTGGGGGGAGGAGCCCCAGCATTTT
CASSYSSWGEEPQHF
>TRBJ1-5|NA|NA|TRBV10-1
TGCGCCAGCAGTGAGTCGGTTGGCCAGCCCCAGCATTTT
CASSESVGQPQHF
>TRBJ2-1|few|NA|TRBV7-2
TGTGCCAGCAGCTTAGGGAGGAGGAATGAGCAGTTCTTC
CASSLGRRNEQFF
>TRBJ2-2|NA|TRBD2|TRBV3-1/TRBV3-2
TGTGCCAGCAGACGGACTAGCGGGGGGGCCGGGGAGCTGTTTTTT
CASRRTSGGAGELFF
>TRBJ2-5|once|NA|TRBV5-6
TGTGCCAGCAGCTTGAATCTCGGGACCCAGTACTTC
CASSLNLGTQYF
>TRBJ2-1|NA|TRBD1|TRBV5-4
TGTGCCAGCAGCTCAGGGGGCGCGCGGAATGAGCAGTTCTTC
CASSSGGARNEQFF
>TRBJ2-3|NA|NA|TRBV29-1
TGCAGCGTTGAAGGGCAGGGTTACACAGATACGCAGTATTTT
CSVEGQGYTDTQYF
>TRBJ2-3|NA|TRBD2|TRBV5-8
TGTGCCAGCAAGGGGAGCGGGATCACAGATACGCAGTATTTT
CASKGSGITDTQYF
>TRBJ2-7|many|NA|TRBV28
TGTGCCAGCAGAATGACCGGGGCCTACGAGCAGTACTTC
CASRMTGAYEQYF
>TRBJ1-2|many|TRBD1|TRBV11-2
TGTGCCAGCAGCGGATCCCGACAGGGGTATGGCTACACCTTC
CASSGSRQGYGYTF
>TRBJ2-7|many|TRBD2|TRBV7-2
TGTGCCAGCAGCCCCAACCCGGGAGGGAGCTCCTACGAGCAGTACTTC
CASSPNPGGSSYEQYF
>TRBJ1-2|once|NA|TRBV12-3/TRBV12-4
TGTGCCAGCAGTTTGGGCGATATTTATGGCTACACCTTC
CASSLGDIYGYTF
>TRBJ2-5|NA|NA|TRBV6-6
TGTGCCAGCAGCCTAGGGGAGGTGGTGAAGACCCAGTACTTC
CASSLGEVVKTQYF
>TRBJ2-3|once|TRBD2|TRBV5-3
TGTGCCAGAAGCGGGACGGGAGGGCCAGGAGCAGATACGCAGTATTTT
CARSGTGGPGADTQYF
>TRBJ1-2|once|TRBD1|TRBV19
TGTGCCAGTAGTATAGAGAGGACAGGCGACTATGGCTACACCTTC
CASSIERTGDYGYTF
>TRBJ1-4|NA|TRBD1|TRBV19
TGTGCCAGTAGTATAGGTGGAACAGGGGGCTATGAAAAACTGTTTTTT
CASSIGGTGGYEKLFF
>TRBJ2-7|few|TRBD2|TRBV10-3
TGTGCCATCAGTGCTACTAGCGGGGGCACCTACGAGCAGTACTTC
CAISATSGGTYEQYF
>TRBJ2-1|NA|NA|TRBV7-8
TGTGCCAGCAGCAATTTCCAGGGGGGTGAGCAGTTCTTC
CASSNFQGGEQFF
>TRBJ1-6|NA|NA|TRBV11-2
TGTGCCAGCAGCTTTGGCGGGAGCTCCTATAATTCACCCCTCCACTTT
CASSFGGSSYNSPLHF
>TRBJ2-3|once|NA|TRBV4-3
TGCGCCAGCAGCCAAGTCCAGCGAATCACAGATACGCAGTATTTT
CASSQVQRITDTQYF
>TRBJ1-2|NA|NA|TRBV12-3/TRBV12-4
TGTGCCAGCAGTTTCACAGGGAAGGGCTACACCTTC
CASSFTGKGYTF
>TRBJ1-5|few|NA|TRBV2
TGTGCCAGCAGTGAAAGGGGGGGTAGCAATCAGCCCCAGCATTTT
CASSERGGSNQPQHF
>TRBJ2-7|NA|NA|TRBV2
TGTGCCAGCAGTGAACAGGGGCGCTTTGACGAGCAGTACTTC
CASSEQGRFDEQYF
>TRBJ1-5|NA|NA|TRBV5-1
TGCGCCAGCAGCTTGGGTGGAGGCAATCAGCCCCAGCATTTT
CASSLGGGNQPQHF
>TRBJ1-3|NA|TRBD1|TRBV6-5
TGTGCCAGCCAGGACAGGGTTGGAAACACCATATATTTT
CASQDRVGNTIYF
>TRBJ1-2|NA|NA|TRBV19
TGTGCCAGTAGTTTCGACAGTAACTATGGCTACACCTTC
CASSFDSNYGYTF
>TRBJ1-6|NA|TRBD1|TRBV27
TGTGCCAGCAGTTTAACGACAGGGATTTCACCCCTCCACTTT
CASSLTTGISPLHF
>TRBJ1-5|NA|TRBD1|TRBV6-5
TGTGCCAGCAGTTACGGGGGACAGGGGAATCAGCCCCAGCATTTT
CASSYGGQGNQPQHF
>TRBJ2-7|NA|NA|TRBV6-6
TGTGCCAGCAGTCCCTGGGGGGGGCGTCTCCACGAGCAGTACTTC
CASSPWGGRLHEQYF
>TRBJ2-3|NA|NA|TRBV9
TGTGCCAGCAGCGCGAGACTAGTTGCTGGAGATACGCAGTATTTT
CASSARLVAGDTQYF
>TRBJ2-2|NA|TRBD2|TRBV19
TGTGCCACGGTCTCGGGGGGATGGACCGGGGAGCTGTTTTTT
CATVSGGWTGELFF
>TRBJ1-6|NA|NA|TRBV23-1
TGCGCCAGCAGTCAATCGCCAGGGTATAATTCACCCCTCCACTTT
CASSQSPGYNSPLHF
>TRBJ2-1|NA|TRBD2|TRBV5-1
TGCGCCAGCAGCACAAGGACTAGCCCATACAATGAGCAGTTCTTC
CASSTRTSPYNEQFF
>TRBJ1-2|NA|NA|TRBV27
TGTGCCAGCAGTTTCGGACAGTTGAGCGGAGGCTACACCTTC
CASSFGQLSGGYTF
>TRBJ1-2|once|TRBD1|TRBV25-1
TGTGCCAGCAGCGACCGACAGGGGGGAAATGGCTACACCTTC
CASSDRQGGNGYTF
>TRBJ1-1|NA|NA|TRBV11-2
TGTGCCAGCAGCTTAGGCAGGAAGAACACTGAAGCTTTCTTT
CASSLGRKNTEAFF
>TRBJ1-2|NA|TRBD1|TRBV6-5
TGTGCCAGCACCAACAGGGGTCTTGGCTACACCTTC
CASTNRGLGYTF
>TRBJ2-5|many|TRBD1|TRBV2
TGTGCCAGCAGTGATGACAGGGGAGAGACCCAGTACTTC
CASSDDRGETQYF
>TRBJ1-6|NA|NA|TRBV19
TGTGCCAGTATCGATAGAGCGTATAATTCACCCCTCCACTTT
CASIDRAYNSPLHF
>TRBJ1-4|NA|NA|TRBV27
TGTGCCAGCAGTTCTAGATGGATATCCCGGCGCCGGCGGAATGAAAAACTGTTTTTT
CASSSRWISRRRRNEKLFF
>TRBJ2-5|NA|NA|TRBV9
TGTGCCAGCAGCGTAGGGGGCGGACTACAAGAGACCCAGTACTTC
CASSVGGGLQETQYF
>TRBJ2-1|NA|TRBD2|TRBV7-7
TGTGCTAGCAGCCGACTAGCGGGAGGGCCTACTGAGCAGTTCTTC
CASSRLAGGPTEQFF
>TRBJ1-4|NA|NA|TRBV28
TGTGCCAGCAGTCCGCAGTTGAATGAAAAACTGTTTTTT
CASSPQLNEKLFF
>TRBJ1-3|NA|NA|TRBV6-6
TGTGCCAGCTCATACCCAGTCCGCTCTGGAAACACCATATATTTT
CASSYPVRSGNTIYF
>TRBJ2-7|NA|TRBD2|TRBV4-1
TGCGCCAGCAGCCAAGACCCTAGCGGGGGGAACGAGCAGTACTTC
CASSQDPSGGNEQYF
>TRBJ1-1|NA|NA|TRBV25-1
TGTGCCAGCAGTCGAGGAACTGAAGCTTTCTTT
CASSRGTEAFF
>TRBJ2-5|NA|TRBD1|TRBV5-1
TGCGCCAGCAGCTTGGTGGGGACAGGGCTGCAAGAGACCCAGTACTTC
CASSLVGTGLQETQYF
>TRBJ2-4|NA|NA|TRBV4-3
TGCGCCAGCAGCCAAGATAGGGGGGCCAAAAACATTCAGTACTTC
CASSQDRGAKNIQYF
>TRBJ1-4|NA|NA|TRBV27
TGTGCCAGCAGTCCTCGGCAGGGGCCTTCAACTAATGAAAAACTGTTTTTT
CASSPRQGPSTNEKLFF
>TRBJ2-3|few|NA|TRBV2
TGTGCCAGCAGGGAGCCCCCGGCTGGAGATACGCAGTATTTT
CASREPPAGDTQYF
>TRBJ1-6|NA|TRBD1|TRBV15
TGTGCCACCAGTGCGACAGGGAACGGTTCACCCCTCCACTTT
CATSATGNGSPLHF
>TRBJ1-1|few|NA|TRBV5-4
TGTGCCAGCAGCTTCGGAGAGGGCACTGAAGCTTTCTTT
CASSFGEGTEAFF
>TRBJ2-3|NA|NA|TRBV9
TGTGCCAGCAGCGTATCCTTGTTGGATACGCAGTATTTT
CASSVSLLDTQYF
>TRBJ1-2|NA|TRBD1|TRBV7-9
TGTGCCAGCAGCTTAGCGTCTCGGGACAGCGACTATGGCTACACCTTC
CASSLASRDSDYGYTF